These 8 T cell receptor beta chains came from one sample sequenced in a study of spatial heterogeneity in lung cancer. The time point denotes: sample taken at primary tumor resection. TCRdb passed the 5' RACE reads through MiXCR, listing each CDR3 protein once. The sample holds roughly 80,000 distinct CDR3 sequences, under 8.5% seen once. The sample in question was PBMCs, obtained at surgery. These receptor sequences come from a male donor with early-stage non-small cell lung cancer.

A few counts support this clonotype. This chain links TRBV5-6 with TRBJ2-1; TRBD2 matches at 10 bases. Germline V gene data show CDR1 as SGHDT and CDR2 as YYEEEE. CDR3 size: 15 residues. V lost 3 bases to trimming and J lost 4 bases; unmatched junction nucleotides: 4. CDR3 in amino acids: CASSSPSGGYNEQFF. DNA for the CDR3: TGTGCCAGCAGCTCCCCTAGCGGGGGTTACAATGAGCAGTTCTTC. Variable domain in full (rest from reference TRBV5-6 and TRBJ2-1): DAGVTQSPTHLIKTRGQQVTLRCSPKSGHDTVSWYQQALGQGPQFIFQYYEEEERQRGNFPDRFSGHQFPNYSSELNVNALLLGDSALYLCASSSPSGGYNEQFFGPGTRLTVL.

This clonotype was seen many times. The chain joins TRBV20-1 to TRBJ2-1; 10 positions agree with TRBD2. V shed 0 bases and J 7 bases; nucleotides not matched to a gene: 6. Germline V gives CDR1 DFQATT, CDR2 SNEGSKA (reference sequence). The CDR3 is 15 amino acids. The CDR3 bases are TGCAGTGCTAGAGAGGCTAGCGGGAGTGGAAATGAGCAGTTCTTC. This sequence encodes CSAREASGSGNEQFF.

The chain combines TRBV6-1 with TRBJ2-1; D remains ambiguous. In germline, CDR1 is MNHNS, CDR2 SASEGT. The germline V and J ends were trimmed by 9 bases and 6 bases, with 21 bases remaining between them. The CDR3 totals 15 residues. The CDR3 reads CASQTYWLLSNEQFF. The CDR3, as DNA: TGTGCCAGTCAAACCTACTGGCTCCTCTCCAATGAGCAGTTCTTC.

The V gene is TRBV24-1, the J gene TRBJ2-4, with 7 nucleotides matching TRBD2. Germline lookup yields CDR1 KGHDR and CDR2 SFDVKD. After removal of 4 bases from V and 8 bases from J, the junction contained 22 bases not matched to a gene. This CDR3 has 19 amino acids. The CDR3 bases are TGTGCCACCAGTGACCCCGGGGAGGTAGCGGGTCCCTACGGGGACATTCAGTACTTC. As protein: CATSDPGEVAGPYGDIQYF.

The chain uses TRBV19 and TRBJ2-7; D unclear. V was shortened by 9 bases and J by 3 bases, with 27 bases between the two germline ends. The CDR3 consists of 17 residues. The germline V gene has CDR1 LNHDA and CDR2 SQIVND (reference sequence). The CDR3 is CASPSVRADDPDYEQYF. The CDR3 DNA is TGTGCCAGCCCCTCGGTAAGGGCTGACGACCCTGACTACGAGCAGTACTTC. Filled out from reference TRBV19 and TRBJ2-7, the complete variable domain reads DGGITQSPKYLFRKEGQNVTLSCEQNLNHDAMYWYRQDPGQGLRLIYYSQIVNDFQKGDIAEGYSVSREKKESFPLTVTSAQKNPTAFYLCASPSVRADDPDYEQYFGPGTRLTVT.

This clonotype appeared many times. The chain couples TRBV13 to TRBJ2-1, with a weak D call TRBD2 (6 bases). V lost 5 bases and J lost 10, with 12 bases in between. Germline-derived CDR1 and CDR2 are PRHDT and FYEKMQ (reference sequence). CDR3 length: 12 residues. The CDR3 protein is CASSGTPMEQFF. The CDR3 DNA is TGTGCCAGCAGCGGGACTCCGATGGAGCAGTTCTTC.

Only a few counts were recorded for this clonotype. The J gene is TRBJ2-7, the V gene TRBV7-9; D is uncertain. The germline gives CDR1 SEHNR, CDR2 FQNEAQ (reference sequence). Trimming removed 6 bases at V and 1 base at J, with 7 bases between. There are 12 residues in the CDR3. This CDR3 is CASSPQSYEQYF. Written as DNA, the CDR3 is TGTGCCAGCAGTCCACAGTCCTACGAGCAGTACTTC.

The table lists this clonotype with a few counts. The V gene is TRBV5-1, the J gene TRBJ2-7; the D is unclear. The CDR3 has 14 amino acids. Per germline, CDR1 SGHRS and CDR2 YFSETQ. V lost 0 bases and J lost 3, with 10 bases in between. CDR3 nucleotide sequence: TGCGCCAGCAGCTTGGCTCCTTCTGACTACGAGCAGTACTTC. It is translated as CASSLAPSDYEQYF.